The following is a T cell receptor (beta chain) sequence with its context. Participants came from roughly 23 US areas, aged roughly 18 to 95 years. Grouping used clinical history reported by participants in a survey and questionnaire. These data come from a study of blood T cell repertoires in COVID-19. Study at large: Acute and convalescent COVID-19 samples came from the United States, Italy and Spain. T cells, B-cell-depleted T cells, or PBMCs provided the cDNA or gDNA that served as material.

Sequencing used immunoSEQ multiplex PCR; TCRdb keeps in-frame clones, though not all of them. The repertoire includes 200,000 to 300,000 clones, 83% of them detected once, and around 3.3% sits in the top ten. Trimming took off 6 bases at V and 5 bases at J, with 17 bases between the two ends. The length of the CDR3 is 14 residues. Germline values: CDR1 SGHTA, CDR2 FQGNSA. Sequenced input: PBMCs or T cells enriched from blood (not recorded which). The V gene is TRBV7-2, the J gene TRBJ2-7; maybe TRBD1 (6 bases). The source is a woman between 40 and 50 years old who had been exposed to COVID-19. CDR3 sequence reads: CASRRAAGADEQYF. The CDR3 DNA reads as TGTGCCAGCAGACGGGCGGCAGGGGCGGACGAGCAGTACTTC.